These 14 T cell receptor beta chains share one sample of origin, sequenced in a study of blood T cell repertoires in COVID-19. Profiled with immunoSEQ multiplex PCR; TCRdb holds only in-frame clones, not every one. The sample includes about 170,000 clones, around four fifths of them seen just once. The sequenced sample was peripheral blood. The receptors derive from a woman older than 75 with COVID-19, enrolled during active disease.

This rearrangement joins TRBV7-8 to TRBJ1-2, with a weak D call TRBD1 (6 bases). The CDR3 length is 14 residues. The V gene's germline CDR1 is SGHVS and CDR2 FQNEAQ. Trimming left V 1 base short and J 4 bases short, with 10 bases between. DNA of the CDR3: TGTGCCAGCAGCTTAGGGGGAGGGGGCTATGGCTACACCTTC. This gives the protein CASSLGGGGYGYTF.

This sequence joins TRBV15 and TRBJ1-4; D is uncertain. V was pared by 11 bases and J by 5 bases, with 18 bases between. Per the germline V gene, CDR1 is LNHNV and CDR2 is YYDKDF (reference sequence). CDR3 length equals 14 residues. The CDR3 region is CAASPGNRNEKLFF. The CDR3 DNA reads TGTGCCGCAAGTCCGGGAAACCGAAATGAAAAACTGTTTTTT.

The gene calls are TRBV18 and TRBJ1-2, with D unresolved. The CDR3 sequence is 14 residues long. Trimming left V 3 bases short and J 8 bases short, with 16 bases between. Germline V CDR1 and CDR2: KGHSH, LQKENI. The CDR3 is CASSPARGLGGYTF. The CDR3, as DNA: TGTGCCAGCTCACCGGCTCGGGGTCTCGGGGGCTACACCTTC. Together with reference TRBV18 and TRBJ1-2, the CDR3 gives the full variable domain: NAGVMQNPRHLVRRRGQEARLRCSPMKGHSHVYWYRQLPEEGLKFMVYLQKENIIDESGMPKERFSAEFPKEGPSILRIQQVVRGDSAAYFCASSPARGLGGYTFGSGTRLTVV.

CDR3 region: CASSPRTGDEQYF. The CDR3 nucleotides read TGTGCCAGCAGCCCTCGAACCGGGGACGAGCAGTACTTC. This chain connects TRBV4-2 to TRBJ2-7, with D perhaps TRBD2 (5 bases). V was cut by 4 bases and J by 5 bases, with 12 bases left in between. Germline V gene lookup returns CDR1 LGHNA and CDR2 YNFKEQ. CDR3 length equals 13 residues.

The sample holds one count of this clone. V gene TRBV6-5 combines with J gene TRBJ1-5; 8 nucleotides align to TRBD1. Trimming at V came to 4 bases and at J to 4 bases, leaving 6 bases not matched to a gene. The CDR3 totals 15 residues. The germline V gene has CDR1 MNHEY and CDR2 SVGAGI. This CDR3 reads CASSSGQGNNQPQHF. In DNA form, the CDR3 reads TGTGCCAGCAGTTCCGGACAGGGCAATAATCAGCCCCAGCATTTT.

The genes are TRBV5-1 and TRBJ1-2; 10 bases map to TRBD1. The CDR3 is 18 residues long. The germline CDR1 and CDR2 sequences are SGHRS and YFSETQ. V was clipped by 3 bases and J by 1 base; unmatched bases: 12. The CDR3 DNA sequence: TGCGCCAGCAGCTACTCCGGGACAGGGGAGGGGTATAACTATGGCTACACCTTC. Its translation is CASSYSGTGEGYNYGYTF. Together with reference TRBV5-1 and TRBJ1-2, the CDR3 gives the full variable domain: KAGVTQTPRYLIKTRGQQVTLSCSPISGHRSVSWYQQTPGQGLQFLFEYFSETQRNKGNFPGRFSGRQFSNSRSEMNVSTLELGDSALYLCASSYSGTGEGYNYGYTFGSGTRLTVV.

With regard to this clone: One junction end does not reproduce the germline sequence, and a read error may be involved. The chain carries TRBV12-3 or TRBV12-4 and TRBJ1-1, with D possibly being TRBD1 (5 bases). The CDR3 loop spans 13 amino acids. The CDR3 sequence is CASSLAAGSEAFF. As DNA, the CDR3 is TGTGCCAGCAGCTTAGCCGCAGGGTCTGAAGCTTTCTTT.

V usage is TRBV7-3 and J usage is TRBJ2-2, with D tentatively TRBD2 (5 bases). Germline V gives CDR1 SGHTA, CDR2 FQGTGA. V was pared by 2 bases and J by 5 bases, with 9 bases between. CDR3 length: 14 residues. The CDR3 coding sequence is TGTGCCAGCAGCTTAGTTACGGGAACCGGGGAGCTGTTTTTT. Encoded protein: CASSLVTGTGELFF. The full variable domain, rest sourced from reference TRBV7-3 and TRBJ2-2, is GAGVSQTPSNKVTEKGKYVELRCDPISGHTALYWYRQSLGQGPEFLIYFQGTGAADDSGLPNDRFFAVRPEGSVSTLKIQRTERGDSAVYLCASSLVTGTGELFFGEGSRLTVL.

V and J are TRBV28 and TRBJ1-6; 10 nucleotides agree with TRBD1. The CDR3 covers 15 residues. V trimming: 1 base; J trimming: 10 bases; junction bases outside the gene matches: 4. CDR1 is MDHEN, CDR2 SYDVKM, per germline. As DNA, the CDR3 is TGTGCCAGCAGTTTATCAGGGACAGGGGTATCACCCCTCCACTTT. It codes for CASSLSGTGVSPLHF. The full variable domain, rest sourced from reference TRBV28 and TRBJ1-6, is DVKVTQSSRYLVKRTGEKVFLECVQDMDHENMFWYRQDPGLGLRLIYFSYDVKMKEKGDIPEGYSVSREKKERFSLILESASTNQTSMYLCASSLSGTGVSPLHFGNGTRLTVT.

The chain combines TRBV6-4 with TRBJ1-6; D gene ambiguous. The CDR3 consists of 14 residues. Per the germline V gene, CDR1 is MRHNA and CDR2 is SNTAGT. The V end was cut by 3 bases, the J end by 7 bases, with 10 bases between. In nucleotides, the CDR3 is TGTGCCAGCAGTGAGTCCGTCGGGAATTCACCCCTCCACTTT. Translating gives CASSESVGNSPLHF.

The rearrangement links TRBV5-1 to TRBJ1-2, with TRBD1 identical over 11 bases. Unmatched junction bases numbered 15, after V lost 0 bases and J lost 8 bases. The CDR3 has 18 amino acids. Germline V gene data show CDR1 as SGHRS and CDR2 as YFSETQ. CDR3 bases: TGCGCCAGCAGCTTGGCCTCGGACCGGACAGGGGGCGCGGGGGGCTACACCTTC. Encoded protein: CASSLASDRTGGAGGYTF. Supplemented by reference TRBV5-1 and TRBJ1-2, the full variable domain reads KAGVTQTPRYLIKTRGQQVTLSCSPISGHRSVSWYQQTPGQGLQFLFEYFSETQRNKGNFPGRFSGRQFSNSRSEMNVSTLELGDSALYLCASSLASDRTGGAGGYTFGSGTRLTVV.

The chain carries TRBV5-5 and TRBJ2-3; 13 bases map to TRBD2. The trim removed 4 bases at V and 5 bases at J, leaving 7 bases unmatched. CDR1 and CDR2 from the germline V gene are SGHKS and YYEKEE (reference sequence). CDR3 length equals 16 residues. As DNA, the CDR3 is TGTGCCAGCAGCCGAGGGACTAGCGGGAATGGAGATACGCAGTATTTT. It yields the protein CASSRGTSGNGDTQYF.

The chain recombines TRBV9 with TRBJ2-1, with a possible D match to TRBD1 (6 bases). The germline V gene encodes CDR1 SGDLS and CDR2 YYNGEE. Trimming took 0 bases from V and 5 from J, leaving 12 bases between them. CDR3 length equals 15 residues. CDR3 DNA: TGTGCCAGCAGCGTAGCGTTTAGGGACAACAATGAGCAGTTCTTC. The encoded protein is CASSVAFRDNNEQFF.

This clone has just a few counts. The V gene is TRBV2, the J gene TRBJ1-6, with 7 bases aligning to TRBD1. Germline CDR1 SNHLY, CDR2 FYNNEI. The CDR3 covers 14 residues. V was clipped by 6 bases and J by 3 bases; unmatched bases: 2. The DNA for the CDR3 is TGTGCCAGCAGCCGGGACAGCTATAATTCACCCCTCCACTTT. Protein sequence: CASSRDSYNSPLHF.